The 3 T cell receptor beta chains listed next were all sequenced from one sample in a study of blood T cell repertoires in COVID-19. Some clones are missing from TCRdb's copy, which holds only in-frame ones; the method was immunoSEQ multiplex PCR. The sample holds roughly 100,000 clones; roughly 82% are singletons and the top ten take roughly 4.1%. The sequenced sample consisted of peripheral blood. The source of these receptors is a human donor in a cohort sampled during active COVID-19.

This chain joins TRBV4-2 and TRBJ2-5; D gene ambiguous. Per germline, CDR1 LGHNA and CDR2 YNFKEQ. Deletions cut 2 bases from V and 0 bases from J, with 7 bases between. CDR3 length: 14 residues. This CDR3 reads CASSQLGNQETQYF. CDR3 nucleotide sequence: TGTGCCAGCAGCCAACTGGGCAACCAAGAGACCCAGTACTTC.

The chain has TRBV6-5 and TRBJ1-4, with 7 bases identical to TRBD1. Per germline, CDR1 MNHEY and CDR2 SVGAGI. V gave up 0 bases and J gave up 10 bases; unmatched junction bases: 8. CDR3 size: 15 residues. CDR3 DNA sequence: TGTGCCAGCAGTTACTCGAACAGGGGACTCGGAAAACTGTTTTTT. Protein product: CASSYSNRGLGKLFF.

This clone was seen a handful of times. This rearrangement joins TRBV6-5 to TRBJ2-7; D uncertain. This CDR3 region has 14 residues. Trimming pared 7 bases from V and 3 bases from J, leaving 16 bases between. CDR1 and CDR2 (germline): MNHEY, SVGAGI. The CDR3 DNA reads TGTGCCAGCATCCAGACTCTTCCGCACTACGAGCAGTACTTC. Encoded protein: CASIQTLPHYEQYF.